These T cell receptor beta chains were read from a single sample in a study of T cells after yellow fever vaccination. TCRdb re-called the 5' RACE reads through MiXCR, storing one row per CDR3 protein. The table includes approximately 510,000 distinct CDR3 sequences, just over 20% detected once. This specimen was PBMCs, taken approximately 22 days after the first yellow fever vaccination. Source of these receptors: a man aged 18-30 years who received the YFV17D yellow fever vaccine. CDR3s include the opening cysteine and the closing phenylalanine or tryptophan. The order of the fields is CDR3 DNA, CDR3 protein, clone size, V gene, D gene, J gene, CDR3 length. A D gene is named only where the DNA matches it firmly. Clone size is stated in some rows and not others, as once, few, many or a class when expanded.

TGTGCCAGCAGCCAAGAAAAGAGGGCCACAGATACGCAGTATTTT	CASSQEKRATDTQYF	NA	TRBV14	NA	TRBJ2-3	15
TGTGCCAGCAGCTTAGTTGAGCTCACCTACGAGCAGTACTTC	CASSLVELTYEQYF	NA	TRBV7-2	NA	TRBJ2-7	14
TGTGCCAGCAGACCCAGTTGGGGGGGGGAGACCCAGTACTTC	CASRPSWGGETQYF	once	TRBV6-1	TRBD2	TRBJ2-5	14
TGTGCCAGCAGCTCGACCGGGACTAGCAACACCGGGGAGCTGTTTTTT	CASSSTGTSNTGELFF	few	TRBV5-6	TRBD2	TRBJ2-2	16
TGTGCCAGCATCGGGACCCAGGGCTACGAGCAGTACTTC	CASIGTQGYEQYF	NA	TRBV7-9	NA	TRBJ2-7	13
TGCAGTGCTGCCGGGACAGCCGCCTACGAGCAGTACTTC	CSAAGTAAYEQYF	NA	TRBV20-1	TRBD1	TRBJ2-7	13
TGCGCCAGCAGCCAAGACCCACAGGGGGCAGAACAGCCCCAGCATTTT	CASSQDPQGAEQPQHF	NA	TRBV4-1	TRBD1	TRBJ1-5	16
TGTGCCAGCAGTCCTAGACCCCTAGCGGATCCAGATACGCAGTATTTT	CASSPRPLADPDTQYF	NA	TRBV28	TRBD2	TRBJ2-3	16
TGTGCCAGCAGCCAAGGACCGACTAGCGGGGGGGACAATGAGCAGTTCTTC	CASSQGPTSGGDNEQFF	NA	TRBV4-2	TRBD2	TRBJ2-1	17
TGTGCCTGGAGCCCCGGACAAGGGATTATCTACGAGCAGTACTTC	CAWSPGQGIIYEQYF	NA	TRBV30	NA	TRBJ2-7	15
TGCAGTGCTGGGGTTTTGGGGGGAAACTATGACTACACCTTC	CSAGVLGGNYDYTF	few	TRBV20-1	NA	TRBJ1-2	14
TGTGCCAGCAGCCAGGGACTCTACGAGCAGTACTTC	CASSQGLYEQYF	few	TRBV13	NA	TRBJ2-7	12
TGCGCCAGCAGCCCCGTAGGGCCCGATGGCTACACCTTC	CASSPVGPDGYTF	NA	TRBV5-1	NA	TRBJ1-2	13
TGTGCCAGCAGCGCCTCGGGGGGCGCGCACTATGGCTACACCTTC	CASSASGGAHYGYTF	NA	TRBV6-1	NA	TRBJ1-2	15
TGCGCCAGCAGCCAAGACCCTACCCTCCCCGTCCTGACTTTC	CASSQDPTLPVLTF	few	TRBV4-1	NA	TRBJ2-6	14
TGTGCCAGCAGGGACAGACCCTTTAATGAAAAACTGTTTTTT	CASRDRPFNEKLFF	NA	TRBV27	NA	TRBJ1-4	14
TGTGCCAGCAGCTTTTACCGGGGGGGCTCACAAGAGACCCAGTACTTC	CASSFYRGGSQETQYF	once	TRBV7-8	TRBD2	TRBJ2-5	16
TGTGCCAGCAGCCAAGAAGGGACAGATACGCAGTATTTT	CASSQEGTDTQYF	NA	TRBV4-2	NA	TRBJ2-3	13
TGTGCCAGCAGTGAAGCAGCCCGGGCCCACGGGGAGCTGTTTTTT	CASSEAARAHGELFF	few	TRBV2	NA	TRBJ2-2	15
TGTGCCAGTAGTATTTCGGCAATTAACACCGGGGAGCTGTTTTTT	CASSISAINTGELFF	few	TRBV19	NA	TRBJ2-2	15
TGTGCCAGCAACTTACGGGGGCTATTATACAATGAGCAGTTCTTC	CASNLRGLLYNEQFF	NA	TRBV6-4	NA	TRBJ2-1	15
TGTGCCAGCAGTGAGCTGCGCGGGGGTATGGATGAGCAGTTCTTC	CASSELRGGMDEQFF	few	TRBV27	TRBD2	TRBJ2-1	15
TGCGCCAGCGGGGAGGTGGGACTAGCGGGACAAGAGACCCAGTACTTC	CASGEVGLAGQETQYF	NA	TRBV5-1	TRBD2	TRBJ2-5	16
TGTGCCAGCAGCTTGGTAGGACAGGGTTTGGAGACCCAGTACTTC	CASSLVGQGLETQYF	few	TRBV5-4	TRBD1	TRBJ2-5	15
TGTGCCAGCACGCGGACAGGAGACTACAATGAGCAGTTCTTC	CASTRTGDYNEQFF	few	TRBV7-9	TRBD1	TRBJ2-1	14
TGCAGTGCTGGTAAAAGGGACTATGGCTACACCTTC	CSAGKRDYGYTF	many	TRBV20-1	NA	TRBJ1-2	12
TGCAGTGTTGAGACAGACACTAACTATGGCTACACCTTC	CSVETDTNYGYTF	few	TRBV20-1	NA	TRBJ1-2	13
TGCAGTGCTAGAGATGCGACTAGCGGCGCAGATACGCAGTATTTT	CSARDATSGADTQYF	few	TRBV20-1	TRBD2	TRBJ2-3	15
TGCGCCAGCAGCTTTGCGACTAGCGGGGGGGCCCATGAGCAGTTCTTC	CASSFATSGGAHEQFF	few	TRBV5-1	TRBD2	TRBJ2-1	16
TGCAGCGTGCCGGGACAGGGGAGGGAGAACACTGAAGCTTTCTTT	CSVPGQGRENTEAFF	NA	TRBV29-1	TRBD1	TRBJ1-1	15
TGTGCCAGCAGCCGTGGACAGTTGGAAAAACTGTTTTTT	CASSRGQLEKLFF	few	TRBV9	NA	TRBJ1-4	13
TGTGCCAGCAGCTTAGCCCCGGCTAGAACGGGCGATACGCAGTATTTT	CASSLAPARTGDTQYF	few	TRBV11-2	NA	TRBJ2-3	16
TGTGCCAGCAGCGTAGCCTCTGACAGGGCGGCTTTCTTT	CASSVASDRAAFF	few	TRBV9	TRBD1	TRBJ1-1	13
TGTGCCAGCAGCCACGACAGGGGGCGAGAGACCCAGTACTTC	CASSHDRGRETQYF	many	TRBV7-2	TRBD1	TRBJ2-5	14
TGTGCCAGCAGCCAACGGACAGGGGAGACTGAGCAGTTCTTC	CASSQRTGETEQFF	few	TRBV11-3	TRBD1	TRBJ2-1	14
TGTGCCAGCAGCCCTGGACTAGCGGAGACCCAGTACTTC	CASSPGLAETQYF	many	TRBV18	TRBD2	TRBJ2-5	13
TGTGCCAGCAGGCCATATTACAATGAGCAGTTCTTC	CASRPYYNEQFF	few	TRBV28	NA	TRBJ2-1	12
TGTGCCAGCAGCCCCGGGGGGGACAGCCTGTATTTT	CASSPGGDSLYF	NA	TRBV7-2	NA	TRBJ2-3	12
TGCGCCAGCAGCCAGGACAGGTTCTACGAGCAGTACTTC	CASSQDRFYEQYF	few	TRBV5-1	TRBD1	TRBJ2-7	13
TGTGCCAGCAGCTTAATTTCAGGGGGCCGGGGAGAGACCCAGTACTTC	CASSLISGGRGETQYF	few	TRBV7-3	TRBD1	TRBJ2-5	16
TGCGCCAGCAGCCACCATAGCGGGGGGGCCAGTTTGGGGCAGTTCTTC	CASSHHSGGASLGQFF	NA	TRBV5-1	TRBD2	TRBJ2-1	16
TGTGCCAGCAGCTTTCCCCCAGATACGCAGTATTTT	CASSFPPDTQYF	many	TRBV5-1	NA	TRBJ2-3	12
TGCGCCAGCAGCTGGGAGACAGGGGTGGGCGACACTGAAGCTTTCTTT	CASSWETGVGDTEAFF	few	TRBV5-1	TRBD1	TRBJ1-1	16